This T cell receptor beta chain was captured in a study of cytomegalovirus exposure and HLA in healthy donors. PCR was performed using 60 Vbeta and 13 Jbeta primers. Clones were sequenced by immunoSEQ multiplex PCR, and TCRdb holds only the in-frame ones, with some missing. The repertoire includes roughly 200,000 clones, just over 75% of them detected once, and 0.63% sits in the top ten. Germline values: CDR1 ENHRY, CDR2 SYGVKD. V lost 3 bases to trimming and J lost 2 bases; unmatched junction nucleotides: 8. The CDR3 totals 17 residues. The chain employs TRBV10-3 and TRBJ2-2, with 8 bases fitting TRBD2. This clonotype was obtained from a man aged 18 to 29 in good health and CMV-seronegative. Sequenced input: PBMCs. The CDR3 loop reads CAISETGTRSNTGELFF. The DNA of the CDR3 is TGTGCCATCAGTGAAACCGGGACTAGAAGCAACACCGGGGAGCTGTTTTTT.